This T cell receptor beta chain is from a study of OX40 agonist ivuxolimab in advanced cancers. This CDR3 has 13 residues. Deletions cut 1 base from V and 5 bases from J, with 5 bases between. Germline loops: CDR1 SGHAT, CDR2 FQNNGV. TCRdb's copy holds only in-frame clones and misses some; the assay was immunoSEQ multiplex PCR. The sample shows fewer than 50,000 clones, around nine tenths of them seen only once. The chain carries TRBV11-2 and TRBJ2-2; D is ambiguous. This clonotype was obtained from an adult with an advanced solid tumor such as melanoma, head and neck, liver or kidney cancer. The specimen comprised CD4+ or CD8+ T cells sorted from blood, sampled in a trial of the OX40 agonist ivuxolimab. The DNA for the CDR3 is TGTGCCAGCAGCTTAGCGGGTACCGGGGAGCTGTTTTTT. This encodes CASSLAGTGELFF.